Each of the 5 T cell receptor beta chains below was sequenced from the same sample in a study of control samples from healthy donors and cancer patients. Measured with immunoSEQ multiplex PCR; TCRdb has only the in-frame clones, and not every one. The table shows roughly 100,000 clones, with more than 85% occurring only once. The specimen was blood. The receptors come from a man younger than 40 in good health.

The chain employs TRBV30 and TRBJ2-7; 11 nucleotides align to TRBD1. J gave up 7 bases and V 2 bases, and 4 bases lay outside the gene matches. The germline V gene has CDR1 GTSNPN and CDR2 SVGIG (reference sequence). The CDR3 consists of 13 residues. As DNA, the CDR3 is TGTGCCTGGAGTCCGGACAGGGGGCAAGAGCAGTACTTC. It codes for CAWSPDRGQEQYF.

The rearrangement uses TRBV14 and TRBJ1-6; 8 positions agree with TRBD1. Trimming at V came to 4 bases and at J to 7 bases, leaving 6 bases not matched to a gene. The CDR3 is 15 residues long. Germline V lookup: CDR1 SGHDN, CDR2 FVKESK. The CDR3 loop reads CASSRPGQANSPLHF. The CDR3 DNA is TGTGCCAGCAGCCGCCCGGGACAGGCAAATTCACCCCTCCACTTT.

The chain links TRBV7-2 to TRBJ1-5; TRBD1 aligns across 7 bases. CDR3 length: 14 residues. Per the germline V gene, CDR1 is SGHTA and CDR2 is FQGNSA. Trimming cost V 5 bases and J 4 bases; bases outside gene matches: 5. Here the CDR3 reads CASSRQGGNQPQHF. CDR3 sequence (DNA): TGTGCCAGCAGCCGCCAGGGGGGGAATCAGCCCCAGCATTTT.

J is TRBJ2-6 and V is TRBV5-6, with D tentatively TRBD2 (5 bases). V was shortened by 4 bases and J by 2 bases, with 10 bases between the two germline ends. This CDR3 comprises 15 residues. Germline CDR1 and CDR2: SGHDT and YYEEEE. The CDR3 loop reads CASSLVRAGANVLTF. CDR3 bases: TGTGCCAGCAGCCTGGTGAGGGCTGGGGCCAACGTCCTGACTTTC.

This clone was seen only a few times. V and J are TRBV5-4 and TRBJ2-5, with unresolved D. CDR3 size: 16 residues. V lost 3 bases and J lost 2, with 17 bases in between. Germline CDR1 SGHNT, CDR2 YYREEE (reference sequence). Here the CDR3 reads CASSSTPGIAQETQYF. The CDR3 coding sequence is TGTGCCAGCAGCTCAACTCCTGGGATCGCGCAAGAGACCCAGTACTTC.